This is a list of T cell receptor beta chains from one sample in a study of blood T cell repertoires in COVID-19. TCRdb keeps only in-frame clones here, not all; method: immunoSEQ multiplex PCR. There are some 300,000 clones in the sample; 86% occur only once, and roughly 14% lies in the top ten. Sequencing was carried out using peripheral blood. These receptors all come from a woman in her 70s with COVID-19, enrolled during active disease. Both conserved end residues are part of each CDR3. Each record gives: CDR3 protein, CDR3 DNA, clone size, J gene, V gene, CDR3 length, D gene. A D gene is named only where the DNA matches it firmly. Only some rows state a clone size, as once, few, many or a class for expanded clones.

CASSLRDNLNSPLHF,TGCGCCAGCAGCCTCCGGGACAACCTTAATTCACCCCTCCACTTT,-,TRBJ1-6,TRBV5-1,15,-
CASSETSVHEQYF,TGTGCCAGCAGTGAGACTAGCGTCCACGAGCAGTACTTC,-,TRBJ2-7,TRBV2,13,TRBD2
CASSWRQGAYEQYF,TGTGCCAGCAGCTGGCGACAGGGGGCTTACGAGCAGTACTTC,-,TRBJ2-7,TRBV5-6,14,TRBD1
CSALAVDTQYF,TGCAGTGCTCTAGCAGTAGATACGCAGTATTTT,-,TRBJ2-3,TRBV20-1,11,-
CASSIAPGTNYEQYF,TGTGCCAGTAGTATTGCCCCTGGGACAAACTACGAGCAGTACTTC,-,TRBJ2-7,TRBV19,15,-
CASSVGQGKVSNQPQHF,TGTGCCAGCAGCGTAGGACAGGGTAAAGTGAGCAATCAGCCCCAGCATTTT,-,TRBJ1-5,TRBV9,17,TRBD1
CASSVDPSGVNEKLFF,TGTGCCAGCAGCGTAGATCCCTCAGGGGTAAATGAAAAACTGTTTTTT,-,TRBJ1-4,TRBV9,16,-
CASSLVGTGPDTQYF,TGTGCCAGCAGCTTGGTGGGTACAGGGCCGGATACGCAGTATTTT,-,TRBJ2-3,TRBV5-6,15,-
CAGRDRGPYEQFF,TGCGCCGGCCGGGACAGGGGGCCCTATGAGCAGTTCTTC,-,TRBJ2-1,TRBV5-1,13,TRBD1
CASSLKGGDEQYF,TGTGCCAGCAGCTTAAAAGGGGGAGACGAGCAGTACTTC,many,TRBJ2-7,TRBV5-4,13,-
CASSPTQDTEAFF,TGTGCCAGCAGCCCTACACAGGACACTGAAGCTTTCTTT,-,TRBJ1-1,TRBV11-3,13,-
CASSQLGLPLSSTDTQYF,TGTGCCAGCAGCCAACTGGGACTCCCCCTGTCTAGCACAGATACGCAGTATTTT,-,TRBJ2-3,TRBV4-2,18,-
CASSLRGVATDTQYF,TGTGCCAGCAGTCTCCGGGGGGTCGCCACAGATACGCAGTATTTT,-,TRBJ2-3,TRBV6-2/TRBV6-3,15,TRBD2
CASSRGQANSPLHF,TGTGCCAGCAGCCGGGGACAGGCTAATTCACCCCTCCACTTT,few,TRBJ1-6,TRBV28,14,TRBD1
CASSYGGEETQYF,TGTGCCAGCAGTTACGGGGGGGAGGAGACCCAGTACTTC,once,TRBJ2-5,TRBV27,13,TRBD2
CASRDGPQGQYF,TGTGCCAGCAGAGACGGGCCCCAGGGGCAGTACTTC,-,TRBJ2-7,TRBV6-5,12,-
CASSLGGYEQYF,TGTGCCAGCAGCTTGGGCGGCTACGAGCAGTACTTC,-,TRBJ2-7,TRBV5-8,12,-
CASSDSGVLNNEQFF,TGTGCCAGCAGTGATAGCGGGGTTCTAAACAATGAGCAGTTCTTC,-,TRBJ2-1,TRBV28,15,TRBD2
CASSLYYEQYF,TGTGCCAGCAGCTTATACTACGAGCAGTACTTC,-,TRBJ2-7,TRBV5-6,11,-
CASSITGNYGYTF,TGTGCCAGTAGTATAACCGGGAACTATGGCTACACCTTC,once,TRBJ1-2,TRBV19,13,-
CASRGLYGYTF,TGTGCCAGCAGGGGGCTCTATGGCTACACCTTC,-,TRBJ1-2,TRBV12-3/TRBV12-4,11,-
CASRTGGRETQYF,TGTGCCAGCAGGACGGGGGGCCGGGAGACCCAGTACTTC,once,TRBJ2-5,TRBV5-4,13,-
CASSLSDRVDEQYF,TGTGCCAGCAGTTTATCCGACAGGGTCGACGAGCAGTACTTC,-,TRBJ2-7,TRBV28,14,TRBD1
CASSLEQGLNTEAFF,TGTGCCAGCAGCCTGGAACAGGGCCTGAACACTGAAGCTTTCTTT,-,TRBJ1-1,TRBV28,15,-
CASSSGGSSSNQPQHF,TGTGCCAGCAGCTCGGGAGGCAGCTCTAGCAATCAGCCCCAGCATTTT,-,TRBJ1-5,TRBV3-1/TRBV3-2,16,-
CASSLFGYEQYF,TGCGCCAGCAGCTTGTTCGGCTACGAGCAGTACTTC,-,TRBJ2-7,TRBV5-1,12,-
CASRYRGSYNSPLHF,TGTGCCAGCAGGTACAGGGGCTCCTATAATTCACCCCTCCACTTT,-,TRBJ1-6,TRBV5-8,15,TRBD1
CASKLAGGKETQYF,TGTGCCAGTAAGCTAGCGGGGGGAAAAGAGACCCAGTACTTC,-,TRBJ2-5,TRBV19,14,TRBD2
CASSSVEAFF,TGTGCCAGCAGCTCGGTTGAAGCTTTCTTT,once,TRBJ1-1,TRBV11-2,10,-
CASSLAGQGYEQYF,TGTGCCAGCTCACTGGCTGGGCAGGGCTACGAGCAGTACTTC,-,TRBJ2-7,TRBV18,14,-
CASKYRQPQGGYTF,TGTGCCAGTAAATATAGGCAGCCTCAGGGTGGCTACACCTTC,-,TRBJ1-2,TRBV19,14,-
CASSLGLAEETQYF,TGTGCCAGCAGTTTAGGACTAGCGGAAGAGACCCAGTACTTC,-,TRBJ2-5,TRBV28,14,TRBD2
CASSQEWGRGLDTEAFF,TGCGCCAGCAGCCAAGAATGGGGGAGGGGCCTCGACACTGAAGCTTTCTTT,-,TRBJ1-1,TRBV4-3,17,-
CASIKSGTANTEAFF,TGTGCCAGCATCAAATCCGGGACAGCGAACACTGAAGCTTTCTTT,-,TRBJ1-1,TRBV5-4,15,TRBD1
CSVAETGITYGYTF,TGCAGCGTTGCCGAGACAGGGATAACCTATGGCTACACCTTC,-,TRBJ1-2,TRBV29-1,14,TRBD1
CASSREQGNYGYTF,TGTGCCAGCAGTCGAGAACAGGGGAACTATGGCTACACCTTC,-,TRBJ1-2,TRBV2,14,TRBD1
CASSLENRVFSGANVLTF,TGTGCCAGCTCGCTAGAGAATCGGGTTTTCTCTGGGGCCAACGTCCTGACTTTC,-,TRBJ2-6,TRBV18,18,-
CAWSVWSETQYF,TGTGCCTGGAGTGTTTGGAGTGAGACCCAGTACTTC,-,TRBJ2-5,TRBV30,12,-
CASSYDFESHTANTGELFF,TGTGCCAGCAGTTACGATTTCGAGAGCCATACCGCGAACACCGGGGAGCTGTTTTTT,-,TRBJ2-2,TRBV6-2/TRBV6-3,19,-
CATSRPPAGSGQPQHF,TGTGCCACCTCGAGGCCGCCGGCCGGATCGGGTCAGCCCCAGCATTTT,-,TRBJ1-5,TRBV10-3,16,-